One sample yielded the 15 T cell receptor beta chains listed below, sequenced in a study of T cell changes during pregnancy in multiple sclerosis. Repertoires were generated with immunoSEQ multiplex PCR, while TCRdb's copy carries only in-frame clones and drops some. Of some 67,000 clones listed, around 92% are singletons. The specimen was peripheral blood, collected in the first trimester of pregnancy. These receptors all stem from a female donor with multiple sclerosis, enrolled in a pregnancy study.

The chain is built from TRBV7-3 and TRBJ2-7, with D unclear. The CDR3 sequence is 13 residues long. V dropped 2 bases and J dropped 0 bases, with 5 bases sitting between them. Germline V gene lookup returns CDR1 SGHTA and CDR2 FQGTGA. The CDR3 DNA reads as TGTGCCAGCAGCTTATGGGCCTCCTACGAGCAGTACTTC. This encodes CASSLWASYEQYF.

The chain employs TRBV5-4 and TRBJ2-1; TRBD2 matches 9 bases. V shed 0 bases, J shed 7 bases, and the junction held 5 bases outside the gene matches. The length of the CDR3 is 15 residues. Per the germline V gene, CDR1 is SGHNT and CDR2 is YYREEE (reference sequence). The CDR3 DNA follows: TGTGCCAGCAGCTTGGGTCTAGCGGGGAGGAATGAGCAGTTCTTC. This translates into CASSLGLAGRNEQFF.

The chain recombines TRBV10-2 with TRBJ1-2; 7 bases fit TRBD1. CDR3 length: 15 residues. V lost 0 bases to trimming and J lost 4 bases; unmatched junction nucleotides: 5. Germline values: CDR1 WSHSY, CDR2 SAAADI. The CDR3 DNA follows: TGCGCCAGCAGTGAGTCGCGGCAGGGGGTCTATGGCTACACCTTC. Protein product: CASSESRQGVYGYTF.

This sequence joins TRBV18 and TRBJ1-4; no clear D gene. The V end lost 3 bases, the J end lost 8 bases, and 10 bases lay between the germline ends. Per germline, CDR1 KGHSH and CDR2 LQKENI. The CDR3 consists of 13 residues. The CDR3 sequence is CASSPGAGEKLFF. The CDR3 nucleotides read TGTGCCAGCTCACCGGGCGCGGGGGAAAAACTGTTTTTT.

The CDR3 nucleotides are TGTGCCAGCAGTGAGCGGGGGCTGTACAATGAGCAGTTCTTC. This translates into CASSERGLYNEQFF. The gene calls are TRBV27 and TRBJ2-1; TRBD2 aligns across 8 bases. There are 14 residues in the CDR3. Germline V gene data show CDR1 as MNHEY and CDR2 as SMNVEV (reference sequence). Germline trimming cut 5 bases from V and 4 bases from J; bases unmatched to any gene: 4.

The J gene is TRBJ2-3, the V gene TRBV6-4, with D tentatively TRBD1 (5 bases). The V end lost 5 bases, the J end lost 1 base, and 10 bases lay between the germline ends. The germline V gene encodes CDR1 MRHNA and CDR2 SNTAGT. CDR3 length: 14 amino acids. The CDR3 protein is CASSQGVGTDTQYF. The CDR3, as DNA: TGTGCCAGCAGTCAGGGTGTAGGCACAGATACGCAGTATTTT.

J is TRBJ2-7 and V is TRBV19, with D possibly TRBD2 on 6 matching bases. With 2 bases removed from V and 3 bases from J, the gap between germline ends came to 11 bases. CDR3 size: 14 residues. Germline V lookup: CDR1 LNHDA, CDR2 SQIVND (reference sequence). The CDR3: CASSIRGAGYEQYF. The CDR3 region has the DNA TGTGCCAGTAGTATACGGGGAGCGGGCTACGAGCAGTACTTC.

The chain uses TRBV27 and TRBJ1-2, with 11 positions matching TRBD1. This CDR3 has 15 amino acids. J was trimmed by 7 bases and V by 4 bases; bases with no gene match: 8. Germline CDR1 and CDR2: MNHEY and SMNVEV (reference sequence). This chain's CDR3 is CASSSPGQGEGGYTF. CDR3 nucleotide sequence: TGTGCCAGCAGTTCCCCGGGACAGGGGGAAGGTGGCTACACCTTC.

This rearrangement joins TRBV7-9 to TRBJ1-6; 8 bases fit TRBD1. The CDR3 runs to 14 residues. The J segment lost 6 bases and the V segment lost 5 bases, leaving 3 bases of the junction unmatched. In germline, CDR1 is SEHNR, CDR2 FQNEAQ (reference sequence). CDR3 DNA: TGTGCCAGCAGCCCCAGGGGGCCTAATTCACCCCTCCACTTT. Encoded protein: CASSPRGPNSPLHF. Variable domain in full (rest from reference TRBV7-9 and TRBJ1-6): DTGVSQNPRHKITKRGQNVTFRCDPISEHNRLYWYRQTLGQGPEFLTYFQNEAQLEKSRLLSDRFSAERPKGSFSTLEIQRTEQGDSAMYLCASSPRGPNSPLHFGNGTRLTVT.

The V call is TRBV30, the J call TRBJ1-5; no reliable D call. Trimming left V 5 bases short and J 5 bases short, with 19 bases between. Germline-derived CDR1 and CDR2 are GTSNPN and SVGIG (reference sequence). This CDR3 is 15 amino acids long. The CDR3 protein is CAWRRGGSLDQPQHF. The CDR3 DNA is TGTGCCTGGCGTAGAGGAGGCTCCTTAGATCAGCCCCAGCATTTT. Complete variable domain (other parts from reference TRBV30 and TRBJ1-5): SQTIHQWPATLVQPVGSPLSLECTVEGTSNPNLYWYRQAAGRGLQLLFYSVGIGQISSEVPQNLSASRPQDRQFILSSKKLLLSDSGFYLCAWRRGGSLDQPQHFGDGTRLSIL.

The chain couples TRBV7-9 to TRBJ2-3, with 7 bases that match TRBD2. This CDR3 region has 16 residues. Germline-derived CDR1 and CDR2 are SEHNR and FQNEAQ (reference sequence). V lost 5 bases and J lost 2; bases outside the gene matches: 10. CDR3: CASSPPGSGYTDTQYF. The CDR3 DNA follows: TGTGCCAGCAGCCCCCCGGGTAGCGGGTACACAGATACGCAGTATTTT.

The chain links TRBV18 to TRBJ2-2; the match to TRBD2 covers 9 bases. V gave up 0 bases and J gave up 9 bases; unmatched junction bases: 5. Germline CDR1 is KGHSH and CDR2 is LQKENI. The CDR3 spans 15 residues. The CDR3 DNA reads as TGTGCCAGCTCACCACCGCTAGCGGGAAGCCGGGAGCTGTTTTTT. It encodes CASSPPLAGSRELFF.

CDR3 residues: CAWRTGFGTEAFF. CDR3 bases: TGTGCCTGGCGGACGGGGTTCGGGACTGAAGCTTTCTTT. The chain links TRBV30 to TRBJ1-1; no firm D call. Germline-derived CDR1 and CDR2 are GTSNPN and SVGIG (reference sequence). The V gene lost 5 bases and the J gene lost 5 bases, with 15 bases spanning the gap. The CDR3 loop spans 13 amino acids.

The chain recombines TRBV30 with TRBJ1-6; 11 positions agree with TRBD1. The germline gives CDR1 GTSNPN, CDR2 SVGIG (reference sequence). J lost 6 bases, V lost 2 bases, and 3 bases had no gene match. The CDR3 loop spans 15 amino acids. The CDR3 DNA reads TGTGCCTGGAGTTCTGGACAGGGGGCTAATTCACCCCTCCACTTT. It encodes CAWSSGQGANSPLHF.

CDR3 residues: CASSDSETSGRVGESEQYF. As DNA, the CDR3 is TGTGCCAGCAGTGACTCCGAAACTAGCGGGAGGGTAGGGGAAAGTGAGCAGTACTTC. This sequence joins TRBV6-4 and TRBJ2-7; 13 bases are shared with TRBD2. The trim removed 0 bases at V and 7 bases at J, leaving 15 bases unmatched. The germline V gene has CDR1 MRHNA and CDR2 SNTAGT. CDR3 length: 19 amino acids.